Listed below are T cell receptor beta chains from one sample, sequenced in a study of shared T cell receptors in the human thymus. Sequenced by immunoSEQ multiplex PCR; TCRdb stores in-frame clones only, minus some. The table records about 660,000 clones, more than 75% of them present only once. This same sample was also taken into another study, of human thymus T cells.

The specimen sequenced was thymocytes. Every receptor here comes from a boy younger than two with a congenital heart defect. Each CDR3 is given with its conserved first and last residue. The order of the fields is CDR3 DNA, CDR3 protein, D gene, J gene, clone size, V gene, CDR3 length. D genes are given only for firm matches. Expanded clones are given a class, and other clones once, few, many or no size at all.

cdr3_nt: TGTGCCAGCAGCTTACATGGCCGGGCTCACGCGGGAGATACGCAGTATTTT
cdr3_aa: CASSLHGRAHAGDTQYF
d_call: .
j_call: TRBJ2-3
clone_size: .
v_call: TRBV7-9
cdr3_length: 17

cdr3_nt: TGCAGCGTTCTTGGGACTACCTCTAACTACAATGAGCAGTTCTTC
cdr3_aa: CSVLGTTSNYNEQFF
d_call: TRBD2
j_call: TRBJ2-1
clone_size: .
v_call: TRBV29-1
cdr3_length: 15

cdr3_nt: TGTGCCTGGAGTGTACCCGGGAACCTCTCCGGGGAGCTGTTTTTT
cdr3_aa: CAWSVPGNLSGELFF
d_call: .
j_call: TRBJ2-2
clone_size: .
v_call: TRBV30
cdr3_length: 15

cdr3_nt: TGTGCCAGCAGTGAATCGGACAGGGGGGACACCGGGGAGCTGTTTTTT
cdr3_aa: CASSESDRGDTGELFF
d_call: TRBD1
j_call: TRBJ2-2
clone_size: .
v_call: TRBV25-1
cdr3_length: 16

cdr3_nt: TGTGCCAGCAGCCAAGATGACGGGGTAGGGCAAGAGACCCAGTACTTC
cdr3_aa: CASSQDDGVGQETQYF
d_call: .
j_call: TRBJ2-5
clone_size: .
v_call: TRBV4-2
cdr3_length: 16

cdr3_nt: TGTGCCACAACTCCAGGGGGTTTGGTCACTGAAGCTTTCTTT
cdr3_aa: CATTPGGLVTEAFF
d_call: TRBD1
j_call: TRBJ1-1
clone_size: few
v_call: TRBV13
cdr3_length: 14

cdr3_nt: TGTGCCAGCAGCGCGGACAGGGGGATGGAGACCCAGTACTTC
cdr3_aa: CASSADRGMETQYF
d_call: TRBD1
j_call: TRBJ2-5
clone_size: .
v_call: TRBV9
cdr3_length: 14

cdr3_nt: TGTGCCAGCAGCGAGACTGACACTGAAGCTTTCTTT
cdr3_aa: CASSETDTEAFF
d_call: .
j_call: TRBJ1-1
clone_size: .
v_call: TRBV9
cdr3_length: 12

cdr3_nt: TGCGCCAGCAGCCTCCGCCCGGACAGGGGCCCCACCACTGGGGCCAACGTCCTGACTTTC
cdr3_aa: CASSLRPDRGPTTGANVLTF
d_call: TRBD1
j_call: TRBJ2-6
clone_size: .
v_call: TRBV5-1
cdr3_length: 20

cdr3_nt: TGTGCCAGCAGTTTAACAAAACAGCCCCAGCATTTT
cdr3_aa: CASSLTKQPQHF
d_call: .
j_call: TRBJ1-5
clone_size: .
v_call: TRBV28
cdr3_length: 12

cdr3_nt: TGTGCCAGCAGCCAAGAAGATAGCCCCAGGATAGCGGGAGCGCTCGAATACGAGCAGTACTTC
cdr3_aa: CASSQEDSPRIAGALEYEQYF
d_call: TRBD2
j_call: TRBJ2-7
clone_size: .
v_call: TRBV14
cdr3_length: 21

cdr3_nt: TGCGCCAGCAGCCAATTAGCGGGGGGCACAGATACGCAGTATTTT
cdr3_aa: CASSQLAGGTDTQYF
d_call: TRBD2
j_call: TRBJ2-3
clone_size: .
v_call: TRBV4-3
cdr3_length: 15

cdr3_nt: TGTGCCAGCAGCCACCCTAGCGGGGGGCAAAACATTCAGTACTTC
cdr3_aa: CASSHPSGGQNIQYF
d_call: TRBD2
j_call: TRBJ2-4
clone_size: .
v_call: TRBV13
cdr3_length: 15

cdr3_nt: TGTGCCAGCAGCCAAGACAGGGTCTCCCAATGTTTATATGGCTACACCTTC
cdr3_aa: CASSQDRVSQCLYGYTF
d_call: TRBD1
j_call: TRBJ1-2
clone_size: few
v_call: TRBV7-9
cdr3_length: 17

cdr3_nt: TGTGCCAGCCGGGACAGGGTAAACGATGAGCAGTTCTTC
cdr3_aa: CASRDRVNDEQFF
d_call: TRBD1
j_call: TRBJ2-1
clone_size: .
v_call: TRBV25-1
cdr3_length: 13

cdr3_nt: TGTGCCAGCCTGGACAGGGTGGGCGTCAATGGGCATCAGCCCCAGCATTTT
cdr3_aa: CASLDRVGVNGHQPQHF
d_call: TRBD1
j_call: TRBJ1-5
clone_size: .
v_call: TRBV19
cdr3_length: 17

cdr3_nt: TGTGCCAGCAGCTTAGCGCGTCTTTGGGGTAGCGGGAGGGGGTTTGCACCCCCCCAGTACTTC
cdr3_aa: CASSLARLWGSGRGFAPPQYF
d_call: TRBD2
j_call: TRBJ2-7
clone_size: .
v_call: TRBV7-2
cdr3_length: 21

cdr3_nt: TGTGCCAGCAACCGGACAAACAGGGGGCGGTCAGATACGCAGTATTTT
cdr3_aa: CASNRTNRGRSDTQYF
d_call: TRBD1
j_call: TRBJ2-3
clone_size: .
v_call: TRBV2
cdr3_length: 16

cdr3_nt: TGTGCCAGCAGTGCAACAGGGGTGAACACTGAAGCTTTCTTT
cdr3_aa: CASSATGVNTEAFF
d_call: TRBD1
j_call: TRBJ1-1
clone_size: few
v_call: TRBV28
cdr3_length: 14

cdr3_nt: TGTGCCAGCAGAATGGACAGGGGATACGAGCAGTACTTC
cdr3_aa: CASRMDRGYEQYF
d_call: TRBD1
j_call: TRBJ2-7
clone_size: .
v_call: TRBV28
cdr3_length: 13

cdr3_nt: TGTGCCAGCAGCTCCCCTGGCGGGGGAGCAAACCAAGAGACCCAGTACTTC
cdr3_aa: CASSSPGGGANQETQYF
d_call: TRBD2
j_call: TRBJ2-5
clone_size: .
v_call: TRBV7-2
cdr3_length: 17

cdr3_nt: TGTGCCAGCTCACCGGGCCCGGGGACAGAACTTGCAACTAATGAAAAACTGTTTTTT
cdr3_aa: CASSPGPGTELATNEKLFF
d_call: TRBD1
j_call: TRBJ1-4
clone_size: .
v_call: TRBV18
cdr3_length: 19

cdr3_nt: TGCGCCAGCAGCCAAGAAAAGGGTGGCCAGGGAGGTCGACTGGACACTGAAGCTTTCTTT
cdr3_aa: CASSQEKGGQGGRLDTEAFF
d_call: .
j_call: TRBJ1-1
clone_size: .
v_call: TRBV4-3
cdr3_length: 20

cdr3_nt: TGTGCCAGCTCACCTCTAGCGGGATCCCAAGAGACCCAGTACTTC
cdr3_aa: CASSPLAGSQETQYF
d_call: TRBD2
j_call: TRBJ2-5
clone_size: .
v_call: TRBV18
cdr3_length: 15

cdr3_nt: TGTGCCAGCAGTTCGAAGTCGGAGGGAACCTACGAGCAGTACTTC
cdr3_aa: CASSSKSEGTYEQYF
d_call: .
j_call: TRBJ2-7
clone_size: few
v_call: TRBV28
cdr3_length: 15

cdr3_nt: TGTGCCAGCAGTGATCGAGCGGGCTCCCAAGAGACCCAGTACTTC
cdr3_aa: CASSDRAGSQETQYF
d_call: .
j_call: TRBJ2-5
clone_size: .
v_call: TRBV6-4
cdr3_length: 15